This T cell receptor beta chain was recorded in a study of T-cell reconstitution after alpha-beta-depleted transplantation in children. Details on this clonotype: Its target is unknown.

Molecular barcoding with unique molecular identifiers was used for the TCRbeta library. TCRdb passed the PCR reads through MiXCR, listing each CDR3 protein once. Of under 450,000 distinct CDR3 sequences listed, about a sixth were seen once; the top ten hold roughly 27%. Findings of the study overall: Alpha-beta T cells about two months after transplant reportedly derived from several hundred expanded graft clones. When one year had passed after transplant, most T-cell counts and diversity came from newly produced T cells. Elevated TCRbeta diversity at day 60 was traced, in some patients, to surviving recipient T cells and thymic progenitors.

CDR3 length: 16 residues. Germline V gives CDR1 SNHLY, CDR2 FYNNEI. With V trimmed by 6 bases and J by 3 bases, 9 bases remained unmatched. Sequenced material: PBMCs, mostly from graft donor cells, taken 360 days after TCRalphabeta/CD19-depleted stem cell transplant. The genes are TRBV2 and TRBJ2-2; 8 nucleotides match TRBD1. This sequence originates from a boy under three years old who had a stem cell transplant for Wiskott-Aldrich syndrome, so the T cells may come from the graft donor. The CDR3 is CASRPIQGADTGELFF. The CDR3 DNA reads TGTGCCAGCAGACCAATTCAGGGGGCCGACACCGGGGAGCTGTTTTTT.